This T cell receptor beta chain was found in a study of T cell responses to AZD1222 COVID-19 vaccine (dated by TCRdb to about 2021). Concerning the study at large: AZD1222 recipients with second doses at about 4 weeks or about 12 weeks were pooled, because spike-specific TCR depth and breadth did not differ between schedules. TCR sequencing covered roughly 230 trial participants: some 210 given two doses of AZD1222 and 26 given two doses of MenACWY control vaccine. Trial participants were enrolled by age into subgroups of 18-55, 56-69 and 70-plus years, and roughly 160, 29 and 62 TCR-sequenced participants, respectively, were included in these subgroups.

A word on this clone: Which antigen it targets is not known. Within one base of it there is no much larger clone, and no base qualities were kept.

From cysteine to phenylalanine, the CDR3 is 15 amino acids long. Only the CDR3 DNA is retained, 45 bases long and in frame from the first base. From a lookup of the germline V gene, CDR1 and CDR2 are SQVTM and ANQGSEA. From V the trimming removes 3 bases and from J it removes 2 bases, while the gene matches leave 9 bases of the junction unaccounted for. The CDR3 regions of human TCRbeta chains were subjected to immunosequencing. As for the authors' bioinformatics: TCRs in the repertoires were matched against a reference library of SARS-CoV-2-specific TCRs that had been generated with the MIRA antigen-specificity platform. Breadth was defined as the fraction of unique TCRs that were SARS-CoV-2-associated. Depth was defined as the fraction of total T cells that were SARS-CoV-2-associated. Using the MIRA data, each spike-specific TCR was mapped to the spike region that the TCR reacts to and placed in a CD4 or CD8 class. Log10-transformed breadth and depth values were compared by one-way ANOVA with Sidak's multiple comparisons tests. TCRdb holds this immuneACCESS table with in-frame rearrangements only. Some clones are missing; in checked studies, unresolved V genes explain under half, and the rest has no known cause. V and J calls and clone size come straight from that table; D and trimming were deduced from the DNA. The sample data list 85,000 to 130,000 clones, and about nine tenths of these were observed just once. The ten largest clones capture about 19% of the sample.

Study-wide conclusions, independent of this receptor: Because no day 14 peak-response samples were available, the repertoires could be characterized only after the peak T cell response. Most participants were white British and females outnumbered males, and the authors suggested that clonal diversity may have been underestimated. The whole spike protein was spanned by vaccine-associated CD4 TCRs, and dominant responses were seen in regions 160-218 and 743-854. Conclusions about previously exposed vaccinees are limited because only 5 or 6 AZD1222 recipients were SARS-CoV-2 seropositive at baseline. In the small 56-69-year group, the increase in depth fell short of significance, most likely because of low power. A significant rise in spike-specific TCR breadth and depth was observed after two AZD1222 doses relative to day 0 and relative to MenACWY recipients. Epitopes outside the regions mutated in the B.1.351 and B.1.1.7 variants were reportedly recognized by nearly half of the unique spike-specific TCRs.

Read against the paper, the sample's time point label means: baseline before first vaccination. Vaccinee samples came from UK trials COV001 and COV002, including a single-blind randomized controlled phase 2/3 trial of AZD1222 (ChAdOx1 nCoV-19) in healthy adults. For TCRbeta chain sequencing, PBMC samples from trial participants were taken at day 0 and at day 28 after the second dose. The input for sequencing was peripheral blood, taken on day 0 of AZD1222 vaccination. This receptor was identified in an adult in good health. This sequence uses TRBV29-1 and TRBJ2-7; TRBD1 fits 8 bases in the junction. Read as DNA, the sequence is TGCAGCGTTGAGAGCAGGGGGCATTCCCCCTACGAGCAGTACTTC. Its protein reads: CSVESRGHSPYEQYF.